Shown below are 19 T cell receptor beta chains from a single sample sequenced in a study of cytomegalovirus exposure and HLA in healthy donors. Here immunoSEQ multiplex PCR was the method, and the copy in TCRdb shows in-frame clones only, minus some. Among some 210,000 clones listed, approximately 87% were seen once. Material: PBMCs. These receptors all stem from a woman aged 18-29 years in good health and CMV-seronegative.

CDR3 sequence reads: CASSHDPGAEQFF. The CDR3 DNA reads TGCGCCAGCAGCCATGACCCGGGTGCTGAGCAGTTCTTC. V is TRBV5-1 and J is TRBJ2-1; D is unclear. Germline CDR1 and CDR2: SGHRS and YFSETQ. V was pared by 4 bases and J by 9 bases, with 14 bases between. The CDR3 totals 13 residues. Drawing the rest from reference TRBV5-1 and TRBJ2-1, the complete variable domain is KAGVTQTPRYLIKTRGQQVTLSCSPISGHRSVSWYQQTPGQGLQFLFEYFSETQRNKGNFPGRFSGRQFSNSRSEMNVSTLELGDSALYLCASSHDPGAEQFFGPGTRLTVL.

The chain joins TRBV6-5 to TRBJ2-1; 8 positions match TRBD2. V gave up 6 bases and J gave up 2 bases; unmatched junction bases: 3. Looked up from germline, CDR1 is MNHEY and CDR2 is SVGAGI. CDR3 length: 14 residues. In DNA form, the CDR3 reads TGTGCCAGCAGCCGGGGGGGCCCCTACAATGAGCAGTTCTTC. Protein sequence: CASSRGGPYNEQFF.

The chain couples TRBV11-2 to TRBJ1-5, with D uncertain. This CDR3 is 13 amino acids long. Trimming took off 1 base at V and 7 bases at J, with 8 bases between the two ends. Per germline, CDR1 SGHAT and CDR2 FQNNGV. DNA of the CDR3: TGTGCCAGCAGCTTAGGGTTTGGACAGCCCCAGCATTTT. This encodes CASSLGFGQPQHF.

The chain links TRBV5-4 to TRBJ1-5, with TRBD1 identical over 12 bases. CDR1 SGHNT and CDR2 YYREEE come from the germline V gene (reference sequence). The V and J ends lost 0 bases and 7 bases, in that order; junction bases with no gene match: 11. This CDR3 comprises 18 residues. Here the CDR3 reads CASSLGGQGASSPQPQHF. DNA for the CDR3: TGTGCCAGCAGCTTGGGGGGACAGGGGGCATCATCGCCCCAGCCCCAGCATTTT.

This clone was seen a few times. V usage is TRBV6-6 and J usage is TRBJ1-5; D ambiguous. Per germline, CDR1 MNHNY and CDR2 SVGAGI (reference sequence). This CDR3 comprises 15 residues. With 7 bases removed from V and 0 bases from J, the gap between germline ends came to 13 bases. CDR3 bases: TGTGCCAGCACGGTCGTTTCCAATAGCAATCAGCCCCAGCATTTT. It specifies CASTVVSNSNQPQHF.

The chain couples TRBV9 to TRBJ2-3; TRBD1 or TRBD2 may be the D gene (5 bases each). The germline V gene has CDR1 SGDLS and CDR2 YYNGEE. The CDR3 runs to 16 residues. The V gene lost 3 bases and the J gene lost 2 bases, with 16 bases spanning the gap. The CDR3 coding sequence is TGTGCCAGCAGCGGAATGGGACGGAAGTTCACAGATACGCAGTATTTT. This gives the protein CASSGMGRKFTDTQYF.

The chain employs TRBV4-1 and TRBJ1-2; D is uncertain. This CDR3 has 16 amino acids. Germline loops: CDR1 MGHRA, CDR2 YSYEKL. Trimming removed 0 bases at V and 1 base at J, with 12 bases between. This CDR3 is CASSQDAGSVNYGYTF. The DNA of the CDR3 is TGCGCCAGCAGCCAAGATGCGGGCTCAGTTAACTATGGCTACACCTTC.

This chain uses TRBV7-2 with TRBJ2-7; 8 bases align to TRBD2. The germline gives CDR1 SGHTA, CDR2 FQGNSA. There are 16 residues in the CDR3. V was clipped by 2 bases and J by 0 bases; unmatched bases: 6. The CDR3 nucleotides are TGTGCCAGCAGCTTACTCGCGCTAGCGGGCTCCTACGAGCAGTACTTC. Translating gives CASSLLALAGSYEQYF.

V gene TRBV4-2 combines with J gene TRBJ2-1; tentatively, D is TRBD2 (6 bases). Germline V lookup: CDR1 LGHNA, CDR2 YNFKEQ. V was clipped by 4 bases and J by 1 base, with 14 bases between them. CDR3 size: 16 residues. CDR3 sequence reads: CASSRGGIGSYNEQFF. DNA of the CDR3: TGTGCCAGCAGCCGGGGCGGGATCGGGTCCTACAATGAGCAGTTCTTC.

V and J are TRBV5-4 and TRBJ1-2; 7 nucleotides align to TRBD1. From germline, CDR1 is SGHNT and CDR2 YYREEE (reference sequence). V was clipped by 1 base and J by 6 bases; unmatched bases: 9. The CDR3 is made up of 15 amino acids. The CDR3 reads CASSLTSQGNHGYTF. DNA for the CDR3: TGTGCCAGCAGCTTGACCTCACAGGGGAATCATGGCTACACCTTC.

The chain carries TRBV2 and TRBJ2-7; tentatively, D is TRBD1 or TRBD2 (5 bases each). The CDR3 runs 15 residues. Looked up from germline, CDR1 is SNHLY and CDR2 is FYNNEI. V lost 7 bases, J lost 7 bases, and 23 bases lay in between. CDR3 bases: TGTGCCAGCACCCGCTGGACTGGCAGGGCCCGGGAGCAGTACTTC. This encodes CASTRWTGRAREQYF.

The chain has TRBV7-2 and TRBJ1-1, with 7 nucleotides matching TRBD1. The CDR3 totals 14 residues. Germline trimming cut 1 base from V and 5 bases from J; bases unmatched to any gene: 4. Germline V gene sequence: CDR1 SGHTA, CDR2 FQGNSA. In DNA, the CDR3 is TGTGCCAGCAGCTTAGACAGGGGAGGAACTGAAGCTTTCTTT. Translation gives CASSLDRGGTEAFF.

The chain employs TRBV19 and TRBJ2-7; TRBD1 might be the D (5 bases). The V end was cut by 5 bases, the J end by 0 bases, with 8 bases between. This CDR3 comprises 13 residues. Per germline, CDR1 LNHDA and CDR2 SQIVND (reference sequence). CDR3 nucleotides: TGTGCCAGTAGTCTGACAGTCTCCTACGAGCAGTACTTC. This codes for CASSLTVSYEQYF.

The genes are TRBV27 and TRBJ2-5, with D possibly matching TRBD2 (7 bases). Germline V gives CDR1 MNHEY, CDR2 SMNVEV (reference sequence). Trimming took off 5 bases at V and 4 bases at J, with 17 bases between the two ends. CDR3 length: 15 amino acids. The CDR3 loop reads CASSNLGGAGETQYF. DNA of the CDR3: TGTGCCAGCAGTAATCTGGGGGGGGCGGGAGAGACCCAGTACTTC.

The gene calls are TRBV5-4 and TRBJ2-7, with D perhaps matching TRBD2 (5 bases). CDR1 and CDR2 from the germline V gene are SGHNT and YYREEE (reference sequence). This CDR3 has 13 residues. Trimming pared 4 bases from V and 3 bases from J, leaving 11 bases between. The chain's CDR3 is CASSRERIYEQYF. CDR3 nucleotide sequence: TGTGCCAGCAGCAGGGAGAGGATCTACGAGCAGTACTTC.

V is TRBV10-3 and J is TRBJ2-7; 14 nucleotides match TRBD2. The CDR3 is 16 residues long. V shed 6 bases and J 2 bases; nucleotides not matched to a gene: 6. Germline loops: CDR1 ENHRY, CDR2 SYGVKD. In nucleotides, the CDR3 is TGTGCCATCAGAGACGGGACTAGCGGGAGAACCTACGAGCAGTACTTC. Its translation is CAIRDGTSGRTYEQYF.

This chain links TRBV11-2 with TRBJ1-4; 8 bases are shared with TRBD1. Trimming at V came to 5 bases and at J to 7 bases, leaving 6 bases not matched to a gene. From germline, CDR1 is SGHAT and CDR2 FQNNGV. The CDR3 consists of 14 residues. CDR3 region: CASSQGQGGEKLFF. The CDR3 DNA is TGTGCCAGCAGCCAAGGACAGGGCGGTGAAAAACTGTTTTTT.

This clone appeared a single time. The chain joins TRBV7-6 to TRBJ2-7, with D possibly called TRBD1 or TRBD2 (5 bases each). Germline values: CDR1 SGHVS, CDR2 FNYEAQ. This CDR3 has 13 residues. Trimming took off 6 bases at V and 7 bases at J, with 16 bases between the two ends. The CDR3 region is CASRGLGGGEQYF. Written as DNA, the CDR3 is TGTGCCAGCAGGGGGCTAGGTGGCGGGGAGCAGTACTTC.

The chain is built from TRBV5-1 and TRBJ2-7, with D perhaps TRBD1 or TRBD2 (7 bases each). Trimming took off 2 bases at V and 3 bases at J, with 12 bases between the two ends. Germline CDR1 SGHRS, CDR2 YFSETQ. The CDR3 runs 14 residues. The CDR3: CASSFRGDSYEQYF. DNA of the CDR3: TGCGCCAGCAGCTTCCGGGGGGACAGCTACGAGCAGTACTTC.